These 25 T cell receptor beta chains came from one sample sequenced in a study of T and B cells in COVID-19 patients. TRB rearrangements were amplified by multiplex PCR with BIOMED2 TRB-A/B primers. TCRdb re-called the multiplex PCR reads through MiXCR, storing one row per CDR3 protein. The sample includes about 15,000 distinct CDR3 sequences, 25% to 30% of them seen just once. Each TRB amplification used about 220-500 ng of genomic DNA from blood. Sequencing used blood. The receptors originated from a human donor who had recovered from COVID-19.

The table lists this clonotype with many counts. This chain connects TRBV27 to TRBJ2-3; no definite D call. The CDR3 has 13 residues. Trimming shortened V by 6 bases and J by 7 bases, and 14 bases separated the two germline ends. From germline, CDR1 is MNHEY and CDR2 SMNVEV (reference sequence). The CDR3 sequence: CASSLPSGNTQYF. In DNA form, the CDR3 reads TGTGCCAGCAGCCTCCCTTCTGGGAATACGCAGTATTTT.

The chain has TRBV6-2 or TRBV6-3 and TRBJ2-4; 7 bases fit TRBD2. V shed 0 bases and J 8 bases; nucleotides not matched to a gene: 10. This CDR3 is 16 amino acids long. Germline V gene data show CDR1 as MNHEY and CDR2 as SVGEGT. CDR3 amino acids: CASSYSIGGSLYIQYF. CDR3 nucleotides: TGTGCCAGCAGTTACTCGATAGGCGGGAGCCTTTACATTCAGTACTTC.

A single count supports this clonotype. J is TRBJ2-1 and V is TRBV11-3; D is possibly TRBD2 (5 bases). CDR3 size: 13 residues. Germline V lookup: CDR1 SGHNT, CDR2 YENEEA. V was clipped by 6 bases and J by 6 bases, with 12 bases between them. The DNA of the CDR3 is TGTGCCAGCAGTCGAGAGGGCCGCAATGAGCAGTTCTTC. Encoded protein: CASSREGRNEQFF. Full variable domain (rest looked up from reference TRBV11-3 and TRBJ2-1): EAGVVQSPRYKIIEKKQPVAFWCNPISGHNTLYWYLQNLGQGPELLIRYENEEAVDDSQLPKDRFSAERLKGVDSTLKIQPAELGDSAVYLCASSREGRNEQFFGPGTRLTVL.

This chain joins TRBV7-2 and TRBJ1-2, with D unclear. Germline CDR1 reads SGHTA; CDR2 reads FQGNSA. This CDR3 has 13 residues. Trimming left V 4 bases short and J 6 bases short, with 12 bases between. Here the CDR3 DNA reads TGTGCCAGCAGCTCCGTGCCAAGGAATGGCTACACCTTC. This translates into CASSSVPRNGYTF.

This clonotype was counted between two and nine times. The J gene is TRBJ1-2, the V gene TRBV6-5; tentative D call: TRBD1 (5 bases). The CDR3 length is 13 residues. Trimming shortened V by 1 base and J by 3 bases, and 6 bases separated the two germline ends. Per the germline V gene, CDR1 is MNHEY and CDR2 is SVGAGI. CDR3 sequence: CASSYLGDYGYTF. In DNA form, the CDR3 reads TGTGCCAGCAGTTACTTGGGGGACTATGGCTACACCTTC.

The chain's CDR3 is CSDGGQEEGKLFF. The CDR3 DNA is TGCAGCGATGGAGGGCAGGAGGAAGGAAAACTGTTTTTT. The chain links TRBV29-1 to TRBJ1-4; D gene ambiguous. CDR1 is SQVTM, CDR2 ANQGSEA, per germline. The CDR3 loop spans 13 amino acids. Trimming took off 7 bases at V and 10 bases at J, with 19 bases between the two ends.

The chain carries TRBV12-3 or TRBV12-4 and TRBJ1-4; perhaps TRBD1 as D (5 bases). V was pared by 6 bases and J by 3 bases, with 11 bases between. The CDR3 is made up of 14 amino acids. CDR3 sequence (DNA): TGTGCCAGCAGCCAGGGTGTTGCTAATGAAAAACTGTTTTTT. Translating it yields CASSQGVANEKLFF.

This clonotype was seen only a few times. The chain couples TRBV18 to TRBJ2-5, with 7 bases matching TRBD1. The CDR3 length is 15 residues. The germline V gene encodes CDR1 KGHSH and CDR2 LQKENI. V lost 3 bases, J lost 5 bases, and 9 bases stayed unmatched. For the CDR3, the DNA is TGTGCCAGCTCACCGGGAAGACAGGGCGGGGAGACCCAGTACTTC. Protein: CASSPGRQGGETQYF.

CDR3 DNA sequence: TGTGCCTGGAGTGTACTATCGGATACGCAGTATTTT. Amino acid sequence: CAWSVLSDTQYF. The chain is built from TRBV30 and TRBJ2-3; D ambiguous. The CDR3 runs to 12 residues. Trimming removed 0 bases at V and 6 bases at J, with 7 bases between. Germline CDR1 is GTSNPN and CDR2 is SVGIG (reference sequence).

There are a few counts of this clonotype. The genes are TRBV5-6 and TRBJ2-7; D perhaps matches TRBD2 (7 bases). Germline CDR1 SGHDT, CDR2 YYEEEE. The CDR3 is 18 residues long. The V gene lost 4 bases and the J gene lost 4 bases, with 27 bases spanning the gap. CDR3 protein: CASSPGGFLGGYFYEQYF. The CDR3 DNA reads TGTGCCAGCAGCCCGGGAGGTTTTTTAGGGGGATACTTTTACGAGCAGTACTTC. The variable domain in full, with the rest retrieved from reference TRBV5-6 and TRBJ2-7, is DAGVTQSPTHLIKTRGQQVTLRCSPKSGHDTVSWYQQALGQGPQFIFQYYEEEERQRGNFPDRFSGHQFPNYSSELNVNALLLGDSALYLCASSPGGFLGGYFYEQYFGPGTRLTVT.

The chain uses TRBV7-6 and TRBJ2-7; a possible D gene is TRBD2 (6 bases). The V end was cut by 1 base, the J end by 7 bases, with 14 bases between. This CDR3 spans 14 amino acids. CDR1 SGHVS and CDR2 FNYEAQ come from the germline V gene. The CDR3 here is CASSLVSGGREQYF. In DNA, the CDR3 is TGTGCCAGCAGCTTAGTGAGCGGAGGGCGGGAGCAGTACTTC.

This clonotype has more than one count but fewer than ten. V usage is TRBV7-9 and J usage is TRBJ2-1; TRBD2 agrees at 8 bases. Germline trimming cut 4 bases from V and 0 bases from J; bases unmatched to any gene: 5. Germline CDR1 and CDR2: SEHNR and FQNEAQ (reference sequence). CDR3 length: 16 amino acids. The CDR3: CASSSRLASSYNEQFF. The CDR3 bases are TGTGCCAGCAGCTCTAGACTAGCGAGCTCCTACAATGAGCAGTTCTTC.

The chain combines TRBV11-3 with TRBJ2-7; 7 positions agree with TRBD1. The V gene's germline CDR1 is SGHNT and CDR2 YENEEA. After removal of 5 bases from V and 3 bases from J, the junction contained 10 bases not matched to a gene. The CDR3 consists of 15 residues. Here the CDR3 reads CASSLIGQVGYEQYF. In DNA, the CDR3 is TGTGCCAGCAGCCTGATCGGACAGGTGGGCTACGAGCAGTACTTC.

By its share, this clonotype is medium-sized. J is TRBJ2-3 and V is TRBV15, with D possibly matching TRBD1 (5 bases). With 3 bases removed from V and 7 bases from J, the gap between germline ends came to 8 bases. Germline V gene lookup returns CDR1 LNHNV and CDR2 YYDKDF (reference sequence). The CDR3 consists of 12 residues. This chain's CDR3 is CATSSRANTQYF. The DNA of the CDR3 is TGTGCCACCAGCAGCAGGGCGAATACGCAGTATTTT.

The chain links TRBV27 to TRBJ1-5, with D possibly being TRBD1 (5 bases). This CDR3 is 15 amino acids long. Germline CDR1 is MNHEY and CDR2 is SMNVEV (reference sequence). Trimming took off 6 bases at V and 4 bases at J, with 16 bases between the two ends. In DNA, the CDR3 is TGTGCCAGCAGCAACCAGGGATTGGGAAATCAGCCCCAGCATTTT. As protein: CASSNQGLGNQPQHF.

The V call is TRBV12-3 or TRBV12-4, the J call TRBJ1-1; D remains ambiguous. Trimming took off 3 bases at V and 0 bases at J, with 11 bases between the two ends. The CDR3 spans 15 residues. The CDR3 DNA is TGTGCCAGCAGTTTCGGTAGGACGGTGAACACTGAAGCTTTCTTT. This gives the protein CASSFGRTVNTEAFF.

The chain employs TRBV30 and TRBJ1-5; tentatively, D is TRBD1 (5 bases). The CDR3 is made up of 14 amino acids. CDR1 and CDR2 (germline): GTSNPN, SVGIG (reference sequence). Trimming pared 1 base from V and 5 bases from J, leaving 12 bases between. CDR3: CAWSGGQTYQPQHF. The CDR3 region has the DNA TGTGCCTGGAGTGGGGGCCAGACCTATCAGCCCCAGCATTTT.

This clonotype is deemed medium-sized. Lacking the conserved final phenylalanine or tryptophan, this CDR3 likely reflects a read error. The DNA is omitted, as the CDR3 cannot be located on it reliably, and the CDR3 follows TCRdb's listing. This chain connects TRBV6-6 to TRBJ1-4; TRBD1, as called in the table, went unchecked against the DNA. CDR1 is MNHNY and CDR2 is SVGAGI in the germline V gene (reference sequence). The CDR3 comprises 12 residues, both ends counted. The CDR3 sequence is CASGRGGDEIVL.

Only one count was recorded for this clonotype. The chain joins TRBV7-2 to TRBJ1-3; D perhaps matches TRBD1 (5 bases). The CDR3 is 15 residues long. Germline-derived CDR1 and CDR2 are SGHTA and FQGNSA. The germline V and J ends were trimmed by 3 bases and 0 bases, with 9 bases remaining between them. CDR3 protein: CASSFGAYSGNTIYF. In DNA form, the CDR3 reads TGTGCCAGCAGCTTCGGGGCCTACTCTGGAAACACCATATATTTT. The full variable domain, rest sourced from reference TRBV7-2 and TRBJ1-3, is GAGVSQSPSNKVTEKGKDVELRCDPISGHTALYWYRQSLGQGLEFLIYFQGNSAPDKSGLPSDRFSAERTGGSVSTLTIQRTQQEDSAVYLCASSFGAYSGNTIYFGEGSWLTVV.

In this sample, this clonotype turned up a few times. The V call is TRBV6-5, the J call TRBJ1-3; D ambiguous. This CDR3 has 13 residues. Germline CDR1 is MNHEY and CDR2 is SVGAGI. Trimming left V 0 bases short and J 5 bases short, with 5 bases between. The chain's CDR3 is CASSYSDRNTIYF. The CDR3 nucleotides read TGTGCCAGCAGTTACTCCGACCGAAACACCATATATTTT.

V and J are TRBV18 and TRBJ1-1; a possible D gene is TRBD1 (5 bases). V lost 1 base to trimming and J lost 5 bases, with 23 bases between them. Germline-derived CDR1 and CDR2 are KGHSH and LQKENI. CDR3 length: 18 residues. The CDR3 coding sequence is TGTGCCAGCTCACCACTAGTTAGGGGCCCGGTAGTTGGGACTGAAGCTTTCTTT. It specifies CASSPLVRGPVVGTEAFF.

This chain joins TRBV4-1 and TRBJ2-7, with 7 positions matching TRBD2. The V and J ends lost 5 bases and 6 bases, in that order; junction bases with no gene match: 7. Germline CDR1 is MGHRA and CDR2 is YSYEKL. CDR3 length: 13 amino acids. CDR3 DNA: TGCGCCAGCAGCTCCCGACTAGCCAGCGAGCAGTACTTC. This sequence encodes CASSSRLASEQYF.

By share, this clonotype counts as medium-sized. J is TRBJ2-1 and V is TRBV13; D uncertain. The germline V gene has CDR1 PRHDT and CDR2 FYEKMQ (reference sequence). Trimming pared 5 bases from V and 8 bases from J, leaving 13 bases between. The CDR3 covers 13 residues. CDR3 DNA sequence: TGTGCCAGCAGCCACGGGCCCCGCGATGAGCAGTTCTTC. As protein: CASSHGPRDEQFF. Together with reference TRBV13 and TRBJ2-1, the CDR3 gives the full variable domain: AAGVIQSPRHLIKEKRETATLKCYPIPRHDTVYWYQQGPGQDPQFLISFYEKMQSDKGSIPDRFSAQQFSDYHSELNMSSLELGDSALYFCASSHGPRDEQFFGPGTRLTVL.

This clonotype was picked up a small number of times. The V call is TRBV5-4, the J call TRBJ2-5; 13 nucleotides agree with TRBD2. Unmatched junction bases numbered 13, after V lost 5 bases and J lost 6 bases. This CDR3 has 17 residues. Per the germline V gene, CDR1 is SGHNT and CDR2 is YYREEE (reference sequence). The CDR3 DNA sequence: TGTGCCAGCAGTCCCGGGACTAGCGGGATTACCGGGAAGACCCAGTACTTC. This encodes CASSPGTSGITGKTQYF.

The rearrangement links TRBV7-2 to TRBJ1-5, with D perhaps TRBD1 (5 bases). Germline CDR1 reads SGHTA; CDR2 reads FQGNSA. This CDR3 is built from 12 residues. Trimming stripped 2 bases from V and 15 bases from J, with 14 bases between. The CDR3 loop is CASSLIGGIRHF. DNA of the CDR3: TGTGCCAGCAGCTTAATCGGGGGGATCCGGCATTTT.